Listed below are T cell receptor beta chains from one sample, sequenced in a study of blood T cell repertoires in COVID-19. Sequencing was performed with immunoSEQ multiplex PCR; in TCRdb, only in-frame clones are kept and a portion is missing. The sample comprises 200,000 to 250,000 clones, about four fifths of which are singletons, and about 3.3% rests with the top ten. The sample comprised PBMCs or T cells enriched from blood (not recorded which). These receptors were obtained from a woman aged 60-75 years who had recovered from COVID-19. CDR3s include the opening cysteine and the closing phenylalanine or tryptophan. D genes are given only for firm matches. Size tells how often a clone was seen (once, few, many) or the class of an expanded clone, and some rows leave it out.

CDR3: CASSPGFSGTEAFF; DNA: TGTGCCAGCTCACCGGGGTTTTCAGGGACTGAAGCTTTCTTT; J: TRBJ1-1; size: -; V: TRBV18; D: -
CDR3: CASGLRGNTEAFF; DNA: TGTGCTAGTGGTCTCAGGGGTAACACTGAAGCTTTCTTT; J: TRBJ1-1; size: -; V: TRBV12-5; D: -
CDR3: CASSPGDQPQHF; DNA: TGTGCCAGCAGCCCAGGGGACCAGCCCCAGCATTTT; J: TRBJ1-5; size: -; V: TRBV12-3/TRBV12-4; D: -
CDR3: CASSQDPLAGGRETQYF; DNA: TGTGCCAGCAGCCAAGATCCCCTAGCGGGGGGGCGAGAGACCCAGTACTTC; J: TRBJ2-5; size: few; V: TRBV3-1/TRBV3-2; D: TRBD2
CDR3: CASSGTSGGNIQYF; DNA: TGTGCCAGCAGTGGGACTAGCGGAGGGAACATTCAGTACTTC; J: TRBJ2-4; size: -; V: TRBV6-4; D: TRBD2
CDR3: CASSLSPTYGYTF; DNA: TGCGCCAGCAGCTTGTCCCCAACTTATGGCTACACCTTC; J: TRBJ1-2; size: -; V: TRBV5-1; D: -
CDR3: CASSSGTVASGTGELFF; DNA: TGCGCCAGCAGTTCCGGGACAGTTGCCTCTGGCACCGGGGAGCTGTTTTTT; J: TRBJ2-2; size: -; V: TRBV5-1; D: TRBD1
CDR3: CASSFRGQGGQPQHF; DNA: TGTGCCAGTAGTTTTAGGGGGCAGGGAGGTCAGCCCCAGCATTTT; J: TRBJ1-5; size: -; V: TRBV19; D: TRBD1
CDR3: CSVETQLGTGNGYTF; DNA: TGCAGCGTTGAAACCCAACTCGGGACAGGGAATGGCTACACCTTC; J: TRBJ1-2; size: -; V: TRBV29-1; D: TRBD1
CDR3: CASRSQAGGYGYTF; DNA: TGTGCCAGCAGATCGCAGGCAGGGGGCTATGGCTACACCTTC; J: TRBJ1-2; size: once; V: TRBV6-5; D: TRBD1
CDR3: CASSPERGRVTEAFF; DNA: TGTGCCAGCAGCCCTGAGAGGGGGCGCGTTACTGAAGCTTTCTTT; J: TRBJ1-1; size: few; V: TRBV3-1/TRBV3-2; D: TRBD1
CDR3: CASSLDGNGKYSPLHF; DNA: TGCGCCAGCAGCTTGGACGGGAACGGGAAGTATTCACCCCTCCACTTT; J: TRBJ1-6; size: once; V: TRBV5-1; D: -
CDR3: CASSYDRGYGYTF; DNA: TGCGCCAGCAGCTACGACAGGGGATATGGCTACACCTTC; J: TRBJ1-2; size: few; V: TRBV5-1; D: TRBD1
CDR3: CATSDFPYNEQFF; DNA: TGTGCCACCAGTGATTTCCCTTACAATGAGCAGTTCTTC; J: TRBJ2-1; size: few; V: TRBV24-1; D: -
CDR3: CASSPWTSGGQYF; DNA: TGCGCCAGCAGCCCCTGGACTAGCGGGGGACAGTACTTC; J: TRBJ2-4; size: -; V: TRBV5-1; D: TRBD2
CDR3: CASRQTGTKNTEAFF; DNA: TGTGCCAGTAGACAGACCGGGACAAAGAACACTGAAGCTTTCTTT; J: TRBJ1-1; size: few; V: TRBV19; D: -
CDR3: CSASRGQGYNSPLHF; DNA: TGCAGTGCTAGTAGAGGACAGGGCTATAATTCACCCCTCCACTTT; J: TRBJ1-6; size: -; V: TRBV20-1; D: TRBD1
CDR3: CAWSAGMDYGYTF; DNA: TGTGCCTGGAGTGCAGGGATGGACTATGGCTACACCTTC; J: TRBJ1-2; size: -; V: TRBV30; D: -
CDR3: CASSSAGWTEAFF; DNA: TGTGCCAGCAGTTCAGCAGGGTGGACTGAAGCTTTCTTT; J: TRBJ1-1; size: -; V: TRBV27; D: -
CDR3: CASSQRPGTATNYGYTF; DNA: TGTGCCAGCAGCCAACGCCCCGGGACAGCGACAAACTATGGCTACACCTTC; J: TRBJ1-2; size: -; V: TRBV3-1/TRBV3-2; D: TRBD1
CDR3: CASSLGRLAGPSYNEQFF; DNA: TGTGCCAGCAGCTTGGGGAGGTTAGCGGGACCTTCCTACAATGAGCAGTTCTTC; J: TRBJ2-1; size: -; V: TRBV7-9; D: TRBD2
CDR3: CASRQGGGEKLFF; DNA: TGTGCCAGCCGACAGGGCGGTGGTGAAAAACTGTTTTTT; J: TRBJ1-4; size: once; V: TRBV27; D: TRBD1
CDR3: CASSLGRLAGDTDTQYF; DNA: TGCGCCAGCAGCTTGGGGCGACTAGCGGGGGACACAGATACGCAGTATTTT; J: TRBJ2-3; size: -; V: TRBV5-1; D: TRBD2
CDR3: CASSETGLVQPQHF; DNA: TGTGCCAGCAGCGAAACAGGGTTGGTTCAGCCCCAGCATTTT; J: TRBJ1-5; size: -; V: TRBV7-2; D: -
CDR3: CASSKGQENSPLHF; DNA: TGTGCCAGCAGCAAAGGACAGGAAAATTCACCCCTCCACTTT; J: TRBJ1-6; size: -; V: TRBV9; D: TRBD1
CDR3: CASAESQGSYNSPLHF; DNA: TGTGCCAGCGCAGAATCACAGGGCTCCTATAATTCACCCCTCCACTTT; J: TRBJ1-6; size: few; V: TRBV18; D: -
CDR3: CASSARAYGYTF; DNA: TGTGCCAGCAGCGCGAGAGCCTATGGCTACACCTTC; J: TRBJ1-2; size: -; V: TRBV7-2; D: -
CDR3: CASSLGQGGEKLFF; DNA: TGTGCCAGCAGCCTGGGACAGGGTGGTGAAAAACTGTTTTTT; J: TRBJ1-4; size: -; V: TRBV11-2; D: TRBD1
CDR3: CASSKGEYSNQPQHF; DNA: TGTGCCAGTTCTAAGGGGGAGTATAGCAATCAGCCCCAGCATTTT; J: TRBJ1-5; size: -; V: TRBV19; D: -
CDR3: CAISTGQDSYGYTF; DNA: TGTGCCATCAGTACCGGACAGGATTCCTATGGCTACACCTTC; J: TRBJ1-2; size: -; V: TRBV10-3; D: TRBD1
CDR3: CASSETAGPGVQPQHF; DNA: TGTGCCAGCAGCGAAACCGCGGGCCCAGGGGTTCAGCCCCAGCATTTT; J: TRBJ1-5; size: -; V: TRBV9; D: -
CDR3: CASSYKSARDRGGNQPQHF; DNA: TGTGCCAGCAGTTACAAAAGCGCCAGGGACAGGGGGGGTAATCAGCCCCAGCATTTT; J: TRBJ1-5; size: -; V: TRBV27; D: TRBD1
CDR3: CASSLTSMEKTQYF; DNA: TGTGCCAGCAGCTTGACTAGTATGGAAAAGACCCAGTACTTC; J: TRBJ2-5; size: -; V: TRBV5-4; D: -
CDR3: CSASRGDYGYTF; DNA: TGCAGTGCTAGTCGGGGAGACTATGGCTACACCTTC; J: TRBJ1-2; size: -; V: TRBV20-1; D: -
CDR3: CASSQYGTSATFEGETQYF; DNA: TGTGCCAGCAGCCAATACGGGACTAGCGCCACCTTCGAGGGGGAGACCCAGTACTTC; J: TRBJ2-5; size: -; V: TRBV3-1/TRBV3-2; D: TRBD2
CDR3: CASSTPGKLFF; DNA: TGTGCCAGCAGTACGCCGGGAAAACTGTTTTTT; J: TRBJ1-4; size: once; V: TRBV6-6; D: -
CDR3: CASSYSQVNTF; DNA: TGTGCCAGCAGTTACTCCCAGGTTAACACCTTC; J: TRBJ1-2; size: -; V: TRBV2; D: -
CDR3: CASSLLQFPYEQYF; DNA: TGTGCCAGCAGCTTGTTACAGTTTCCCTACGAGCAGTACTTC; J: TRBJ2-7; size: -; V: TRBV5-4; D: -
CDR3: CASSLVAGSYNEQFF; DNA: TGCGCCAGCAGCTTGGTTGCGGGCTCCTACAATGAGCAGTTCTTC; J: TRBJ2-1; size: -; V: TRBV5-1; D: -
CDR3: CASSLPNTEAFF; DNA: TGTGCCAGCAGTCTTCCGAACACTGAAGCTTTCTTT; J: TRBJ1-1; size: -; V: TRBV9; D: -